The T cell receptor beta chain under discussion was sequenced for a study of beta chain features in type 1 diabetes. Study-wide findings and caveats: Among all four CD4+ subsets, Type 1 diabetes patients had TCRB CDR3s that were moderately but significantly shorter. VDJ junctions from type 1 diabetes patients carried fewer insertions and larger deletions. Amplification by PCR could prefer shorter templates, with the same effect in patients and controls.

What was sequenced were expressed TCRB transcripts, since all of the isolated RNA had been reverse transcribed. Using immunoSEQ multiplex PCR, the repertoire was profiled, and TCRdb retains in-frame clones only, with some absent. The sample lists about 400,000 clones, over 9.5% occurring once. CDR1 and CDR2 from the germline V gene are LNHDA and SQIVND (reference sequence). The V gene lost 9 bases and the J gene lost 2 bases, with 11 bases spanning the gap. The CDR3 is made up of 14 amino acids. Remarks on this clone: The antigen remains undetermined. Other DNA sequences from this sample encode an identical CDR3 as well.

The origin of this receptor is a woman under 30 with type 1 diabetes. The V gene is TRBV19, the J gene TRBJ2-6, with D possibly matching TRBD1 (6 bases). Input material: naive CD4+ T cells from blood. CDR3 protein: CASRTVTGANVLTF. As DNA, the CDR3 is TGTGCCAGCAGGACAGTTACTGGGGCCAACGTCCTGACTTTC. Looking up the rest from reference TRBV19 and TRBJ2-6 gives the full variable domain: DGGITQSPKYLFRKEGQNVTLSCEQNLNHDAMYWYRQDPGQGLRLIYYSQIVNDFQKGDIAEGYSVSREKKESFPLTVTSAQKNPTAFYLCASRTVTGANVLTFGAGSRLTVL.